These T cell receptor beta chains were read from a single sample in a study of shared clonotypes between healthy human individuals. Clones were sequenced by immunoSEQ multiplex PCR, and TCRdb holds only the in-frame ones, with some missing. This table has about 680,000 clones, 73% appearing once. The sample was memory CD4+ T cells sorted from blood. The source is a woman under 40 in good health. Each CDR3 is given with its conserved first and last residue. Fields, in order: CDR3 DNA, CDR3 protein, clone size, J gene, D gene, V gene. The D gene is left open where the match is weak. Only some rows state a clone size, as once, few, many or a class for expanded clones.

CDR3nt: TGCGCCAGCAGTGACCCAACGGGGACTAGCGGGAGGAAATACGAGCAGTACTTC
CDR3aa: CASSDPTGTSGRKYEQYF
abundance: -
j_gene: TRBJ2-7
d_gene: TRBD2
v_gene: TRBV10-2

CDR3nt: TGTGCCAGCAGTTTAACTCGATATGGAAACACCATATATTTT
CDR3aa: CASSLTRYGNTIYF
abundance: -
j_gene: TRBJ1-3
d_gene: -
v_gene: TRBV27

CDR3nt: TGCGCCAGCAGCTTGGGCCCGCCGGGTGGCTACACCTTC
CDR3aa: CASSLGPPGGYTF
abundance: -
j_gene: TRBJ1-2
d_gene: -
v_gene: TRBV5-1

CDR3nt: TGCAGCGTTGAAGGAGGGACAGCTAACTATGGCTACACCTTC
CDR3aa: CSVEGGTANYGYTF
abundance: -
j_gene: TRBJ1-2
d_gene: TRBD1
v_gene: TRBV29-1

CDR3nt: TGTGCCAGCAGTGACAAGAGGGATACGCAGTATTTT
CDR3aa: CASSDKRDTQYF
abundance: -
j_gene: TRBJ2-3
d_gene: -
v_gene: TRBV6-4

CDR3nt: TGCGCCAGCAGCTGGGACAGCCCCGAGACCGGGGAGCTGTTTTTT
CDR3aa: CASSWDSPETGELFF
abundance: few
j_gene: TRBJ2-2
d_gene: TRBD1
v_gene: TRBV5-1

CDR3nt: TGTGCCAGCAGTGAAGGGGGAAGAAACACCATATATTTT
CDR3aa: CASSEGGRNTIYF
abundance: -
j_gene: TRBJ1-3
d_gene: -
v_gene: TRBV6-1

CDR3nt: TGCGCCAGCAGCGTCGGACAGGGCGGGATCGGGACCCAGTACTTC
CDR3aa: CASSVGQGGIGTQYF
abundance: -
j_gene: TRBJ2-5
d_gene: TRBD1
v_gene: TRBV5-1

CDR3nt: TGTGCCAGCAGACCAGGGGGTAGTACCGGGGAGCTGTTTTTT
CDR3aa: CASRPGGSTGELFF
abundance: -
j_gene: TRBJ2-2
d_gene: TRBD1
v_gene: TRBV7-3

CDR3nt: TGTGCCAGCAGCGTCAGCCAAAGCTTTTCCTACGAGCAGTACTTC
CDR3aa: CASSVSQSFSYEQYF
abundance: -
j_gene: TRBJ2-7
d_gene: -
v_gene: TRBV9

CDR3nt: TGTGCCAGCAGACGGGCGGGAGAGGGCTACGAGCAGTACTTC
CDR3aa: CASRRAGEGYEQYF
abundance: few
j_gene: TRBJ2-7
d_gene: TRBD2
v_gene: TRBV5-4

CDR3nt: TGCGCCAGCAGCCTGGCGGGACTAGCGGAGGCGAACACCGGGGAGCTGTTTTTT
CDR3aa: CASSLAGLAEANTGELFF
abundance: -
j_gene: TRBJ2-2
d_gene: TRBD2
v_gene: TRBV5-1

CDR3nt: TGTGCCAGCAGTTCTCCGGGACAGCTCACTGAAGCTTTCTTT
CDR3aa: CASSSPGQLTEAFF
abundance: few
j_gene: TRBJ1-1
d_gene: TRBD1
v_gene: TRBV6-5

CDR3nt: TGTGCCAGCAGTCCGGGGCTGAGCTCTGGGGCCAACGTCCTGACTTTC
CDR3aa: CASSPGLSSGANVLTF
abundance: -
j_gene: TRBJ2-6
d_gene: -
v_gene: TRBV28

CDR3nt: TGTGCCAGCAGCTTAACTTCCTACGAGCAGTACTTC
CDR3aa: CASSLTSYEQYF
abundance: -
j_gene: TRBJ2-7
d_gene: -
v_gene: TRBV7-9

CDR3nt: TGTGCCAGCGGGCTAGCGGGAGCCGGGGAGCTGTTTTTT
CDR3aa: CASGLAGAGELFF
abundance: few
j_gene: TRBJ2-2
d_gene: TRBD2
v_gene: TRBV6-1

CDR3nt: TGTGCCAGCAGCCGGGACAGGGCCGCTGAGCAGTTCTTC
CDR3aa: CASSRDRAAEQFF
abundance: -
j_gene: TRBJ2-1
d_gene: TRBD1
v_gene: TRBV7-8

CDR3nt: TGTGCCAGCAGCGCCAGGGGGGTCACTGAAGCTTTCTTT
CDR3aa: CASSARGVTEAFF
abundance: once
j_gene: TRBJ1-1
d_gene: TRBD1
v_gene: TRBV7-6

CDR3nt: TGTGCCAGCAGAGGGGAGGCCTACGAGCAGTACTTC
CDR3aa: CASRGEAYEQYF
abundance: once
j_gene: TRBJ2-7
d_gene: -
v_gene: TRBV2

CDR3nt: TGTGCCAGCAGCCTCTATCGGACTAGTACAAATGAGCAGTTCTTC
CDR3aa: CASSLYRTSTNEQFF
abundance: -
j_gene: TRBJ2-1
d_gene: TRBD2
v_gene: TRBV7-9

CDR3nt: TGTGCCAGCTCACCACCGGCCAGGTGGGACTATGGCTACACCTTC
CDR3aa: CASSPPARWDYGYTF
abundance: -
j_gene: TRBJ1-2
d_gene: -
v_gene: TRBV18

CDR3nt: TGTGCCAGCTCACCACCTTCCCAGGTCGGGGAGCTGTTTTTT
CDR3aa: CASSPPSQVGELFF
abundance: -
j_gene: TRBJ2-2
d_gene: -
v_gene: TRBV18

CDR3nt: TGTGCCTGGAGTGTTAGGTCCCTAGCGGGGTACACCGGGGAGCTGTTTTTT
CDR3aa: CAWSVRSLAGYTGELFF
abundance: -
j_gene: TRBJ2-2
d_gene: TRBD2
v_gene: TRBV30

CDR3nt: TGCGCCAGCACCCTAACACCCTCTGGGGCCAACGTCCTGACTTTC
CDR3aa: CASTLTPSGANVLTF
abundance: few
j_gene: TRBJ2-6
d_gene: -
v_gene: TRBV5-1

CDR3nt: TGTGCCAGCAAAAATAGGGAATCAGGGGCCAACGTCCTGACTTTC
CDR3aa: CASKNRESGANVLTF
abundance: -
j_gene: TRBJ2-6
d_gene: -
v_gene: TRBV6-5

CDR3nt: TGTGCCAGCAACCGGGACGGGTCCTACGAGCAGTACTTC
CDR3aa: CASNRDGSYEQYF
abundance: many
j_gene: TRBJ2-7
d_gene: -
v_gene: TRBV6-1

CDR3nt: TGCGCCAGCAGTCCTTACGGGCCTCCGACTAGCGGCACCCCGAACACCGGGGAGCTGTTTTTT
CDR3aa: CASSPYGPPTSGTPNTGELFF
abundance: -
j_gene: TRBJ2-2
d_gene: TRBD2
v_gene: TRBV23-1

CDR3nt: TGTGCCAGCAGCTTGGAGACTAGCGGTTTCTCCTACAATGAGCAGTTCTTC
CDR3aa: CASSLETSGFSYNEQFF
abundance: -
j_gene: TRBJ2-1
d_gene: TRBD2
v_gene: TRBV5-8

CDR3nt: TGTGCCAGCAGTCCACGGGACAGGGCGACTGCTAACTATGGCTACACCTTC
CDR3aa: CASSPRDRATANYGYTF
abundance: few
j_gene: TRBJ1-2
d_gene: TRBD1
v_gene: TRBV28

CDR3nt: TGTGCCAGTAGTATTTGGGGCATCTCTGGAAACACCATATATTTT
CDR3aa: CASSIWGISGNTIYF
abundance: -
j_gene: TRBJ1-3
d_gene: -
v_gene: TRBV19

CDR3nt: TGCGCCAGCCAAATCGGACAGACCACAGATACGCAGTATTTT
CDR3aa: CASQIGQTTDTQYF
abundance: -
j_gene: TRBJ2-3
d_gene: -
v_gene: TRBV5-1

CDR3nt: TGTGCCAGCAGTCCCCTCGACAACTACGAGCAGTACTTC
CDR3aa: CASSPLDNYEQYF
abundance: -
j_gene: TRBJ2-7
d_gene: -
v_gene: TRBV27

CDR3nt: TGTGCCAGTAACTCCGCCCTGAGGGAGGAGACCCAGTACTTC
CDR3aa: CASNSALREETQYF
abundance: -
j_gene: TRBJ2-5
d_gene: -
v_gene: TRBV19

CDR3nt: TGTGCCAGTAGTATAGCGGGACACGAGCAGTACTTC
CDR3aa: CASSIAGHEQYF
abundance: -
j_gene: TRBJ2-7
d_gene: -
v_gene: TRBV19

CDR3nt: TGTGCCAGCAGCTTAGCCCTCTTCACAGATACGCAGTATTTT
CDR3aa: CASSLALFTDTQYF
abundance: -
j_gene: TRBJ2-3
d_gene: -
v_gene: TRBV11-2

CDR3nt: TGTGCCAGCAGCCGTTCGACAGCTATCGAATACGAGCAGTACTTC
CDR3aa: CASSRSTAIEYEQYF
abundance: -
j_gene: TRBJ2-7
d_gene: -
v_gene: TRBV28

CDR3nt: TGTGCCTGGACCCGGTCGGGAGTCACCTACGAGCAGTACTTC
CDR3aa: CAWTRSGVTYEQYF
abundance: few
j_gene: TRBJ2-7
d_gene: -
v_gene: TRBV30

CDR3nt: TGTGCCAGCATCCCGCGGGGGGCGCCCACCTACGAGCAGTACTTC
CDR3aa: CASIPRGAPTYEQYF
abundance: -
j_gene: TRBJ2-7
d_gene: TRBD2
v_gene: TRBV28

CDR3nt: TGTGCCAGCAGCCAGCGTCAGGGTAGTACAGATACGCAGTATTTT
CDR3aa: CASSQRQGSTDTQYF
abundance: once
j_gene: TRBJ2-3
d_gene: -
v_gene: TRBV14

CDR3nt: TGTGCCAGCAGTTCCACCCTCCCCGACAGGGCTGGCTACACCTTC
CDR3aa: CASSSTLPDRAGYTF
abundance: -
j_gene: TRBJ1-2
d_gene: TRBD1
v_gene: TRBV28

CDR3nt: TGCAGTGTAGCCAGGTATGGCTACACCTTC
CDR3aa: CSVARYGYTF
abundance: -
j_gene: TRBJ1-2
d_gene: -
v_gene: TRBV20-1

CDR3nt: TGCAGCGTTGCTGACCGGGACTTCCAAGAGACCCAGTACTTC
CDR3aa: CSVADRDFQETQYF
abundance: -
j_gene: TRBJ2-5
d_gene: -
v_gene: TRBV29-1

CDR3nt: TGCGCCAGCAGCTTCTACAGGGACTTTGAGTCCAATGAGCAGTTCTTC
CDR3aa: CASSFYRDFESNEQFF
abundance: -
j_gene: TRBJ2-1
d_gene: -
v_gene: TRBV5-1

CDR3nt: TGTGCCAGCAGTGATCGACGACGGGGTGGGGCCAACGTCCTGACTTTC
CDR3aa: CASSDRRRGGANVLTF
abundance: -
j_gene: TRBJ2-6
d_gene: -
v_gene: TRBV2

CDR3nt: TGTGCCAGCAGTGATCCACCCTCTGGGGCCAACGTCCTGACTTTC
CDR3aa: CASSDPPSGANVLTF
abundance: -
j_gene: TRBJ2-6
d_gene: -
v_gene: TRBV6-1

CDR3nt: TGTGCCAGTAGTATTCCTCCGGGACAGGCCATTACGAAGCAGTACTTC
CDR3aa: CASSIPPGQAITKQYF
abundance: -
j_gene: TRBJ2-7
d_gene: TRBD1
v_gene: TRBV19

CDR3nt: TGCGCCAGCAGCTTGAACTCGCTTGGTGAAGGAGCTTTCTTT
CDR3aa: CASSLNSLGEGAFF
abundance: -
j_gene: TRBJ1-1
d_gene: -
v_gene: TRBV5-1

CDR3nt: TGTGCCACCAGGGGGGGGCCTGAAGCTTTCTTT
CDR3aa: CATRGGPEAFF
abundance: -
j_gene: TRBJ1-1
d_gene: TRBD1
v_gene: TRBV6-1